Listed below are T cell receptor beta chains from one sample, sequenced in a study of T cell responses to AZD1222 COVID-19 vaccine. The assay was immunoSEQ multiplex PCR, and TCRdb's table has in-frame clones only and misses some. The table lists some 100,000 clones, about 90% of them singletons. Sequencing was performed on peripheral blood, taken 28 days after the second AZD1222 dose. The origin of the receptors is an adult who received the AZD1222 COVID-19 vaccine. CDR3s include the opening cysteine and the closing phenylalanine or tryptophan. The D gene is left open where the match is weak. Clone size is stated in some rows and not others, as once, few, many or a class when expanded.

TRBV18	once	-	TRBJ1-1	CASSGVRRVDTEAFF	TGTGCCAGCTCGGGGGTTAGAAGGGTTGACACTGAAGCTTTCTTT
TRBV19	once	TRBD1	TRBJ1-1	CASSILTGGLGTEAFF	TGTGCCAGTAGTATTCTGACAGGGGGCTTGGGGACTGAAGCTTTCTTT
TRBV7-9	-	-	TRBJ1-2	CASSPTGISGYTF	TGTGCCAGCAGCCCCACAGGGATTAGTGGCTACACCTTC
TRBV6-2/TRBV6-3	once	TRBD1	TRBJ1-1	CASSFQQGTGMRTEAFF	TGTGCCAGCAGTTTTCAGCAGGGGACAGGGATGCGCACTGAAGCTTTCTTT
TRBV4-3	-	-	TRBJ1-1	CASSQEFWAGTEAFF	TGCGCCAGCAGCCAAGAGTTCTGGGCCGGCACTGAAGCTTTCTTT
TRBV7-8	-	TRBD2	TRBJ2-1	CASSGGLALNEQFF	TGTGCCAGCAGCGGGGGACTAGCGCTTAATGAGCAGTTCTTC
TRBV7-3	few	-	TRBJ2-1	CASSLYPGSSYNEQFF	TGTGCCAGCAGCTTATATCCGGGAAGCTCCTACAATGAGCAGTTCTTC
TRBV2	-	-	TRBJ1-1	CASSVDSRGTEAFF	TGTGCCAGCAGTGTGGACTCACGGGGCACTGAAGCTTTCTTT
TRBV4-1	-	TRBD2	TRBJ2-1	CASSQVAGDSNEQFF	TGCGCCAGCAGCCAAGTTGCGGGAGATAGCAATGAGCAGTTCTTC
TRBV3-1/TRBV3-2	-	-	TRBJ1-2	CASSQDQAGSGYTF	TGTGCCAGCAGCCAAGATCAGGCAGGGAGTGGCTACACCTTC
TRBV5-4	-	-	TRBJ1-2	CASSLGGSYGYTF	TGTGCCAGCAGCTTGGGGGGGTCCTATGGCTACACCTTC
TRBV28	few	TRBD1	TRBJ2-3	CASSPIPGQGTDTQYF	TGTGCCAGCAGTCCCATCCCGGGACAGGGCACAGATACGCAGTATTTT
TRBV6-2/TRBV6-3	-	-	TRBJ1-5	CASSYSIQRDQPQHF	TGTGCCAGCAGTTACTCGATACAGCGCGATCAGCCCCAGCATTTT
TRBV15	-	TRBD2	TRBJ2-1	CATSRGIAGPTYNEQFF	TGTGCCACCAGCAGAGGCATAGCGGGGCCAACCTACAATGAGCAGTTCTTC
TRBV19	-	TRBD1	TRBJ1-5	CASSTWTGWNYSQPQHF	TGTGCCAGTAGTACTTGGACAGGGTGGAATTATAGTCAGCCCCAGCATTTT
TRBV29-1	-	-	TRBJ1-1	CSVETGRTEAFF	TGCAGCGTTGAAACAGGGAGGACTGAAGCTTTCTTT
TRBV7-9	few	-	TRBJ1-2	CASSLSNNYGYTF	TGTGCCAGCAGCTTAAGCAATAACTATGGCTACACCTTC
TRBV6-5	-	-	TRBJ2-2	CASRGQVNTGELFF	TGTGCCAGCAGGGGGCAGGTTAACACCGGGGAGCTGTTTTTT
TRBV7-8	-	TRBD1	TRBJ2-7	CASSLTGTGAYEQYF	TGTGCCAGCAGCTTAACCGGGACAGGGGCCTACGAGCAGTACTTC
TRBV7-3	once	TRBD2	TRBJ2-7	CASSQTSGSSYEQYF	TGTGCCAGCAGCCAGACTAGCGGGAGCTCCTACGAGCAGTACTTC
TRBV7-4	-	-	TRBJ2-7	CASSYQGYEQYF	TGTGCCAGCAGCTACCAGGGCTACGAGCAGTACTTC
TRBV5-1	-	TRBD2	TRBJ2-1	CASSWGLLASSYNEQFF	TGCGCCAGCAGCTGGGGACTACTAGCCTCCTCCTACAATGAGCAGTTCTTC
TRBV30	-	-	TRBJ2-1	CAWSVLVGRGLSYNEQFF	TGTGCCTGGAGTGTTTTAGTGGGGAGGGGGCTCTCCTACAATGAGCAGTTCTTC
TRBV30	-	-	TRBJ1-2	CAWSPTGEYGYTF	TGTGCCTGGTCCCCGACAGGAGAATATGGCTACACCTTC
TRBV4-2	-	TRBD2	TRBJ2-1	CASSQDPAGAGNEQFF	TGTGCCAGCAGCCAAGATCCAGCGGGGGCCGGGAATGAGCAGTTCTTC
TRBV4-2	-	TRBD1	TRBJ2-2	CASSQGTGDTGELFF	TGTGCCAGCAGCCAAGGGACAGGGGACACCGGGGAGCTGTTTTTT
TRBV12-1	-	-	TRBJ2-5	CASSFRGETQYF	TGTGCCAGCAGCTTTAGAGGGGAGACCCAGTACTTC
TRBV27	few	-	TRBJ2-3	CASGLFSDTQYF	TGTGCCAGCGGCCTCTTTTCAGATACGCAGTATTTT
TRBV5-1	-	TRBD1	TRBJ2-7	CASSSATGGYEQYF	TGCGCCAGCAGCTCGGCGACAGGGGGCTACGAGCAGTACTTC
TRBV7-2	-	TRBD1	TRBJ1-3	CASSFTGGYSGNTIYF	TGTGCCAGCAGCTTCACAGGGGGCTACTCTGGAAACACCATATATTTT
TRBV28	-	TRBD1	TRBJ1-6	CASSTLRQGMTPLHF	TGTGCCAGCAGTACGCTTCGACAGGGGATGACACCCCTCCACTTT